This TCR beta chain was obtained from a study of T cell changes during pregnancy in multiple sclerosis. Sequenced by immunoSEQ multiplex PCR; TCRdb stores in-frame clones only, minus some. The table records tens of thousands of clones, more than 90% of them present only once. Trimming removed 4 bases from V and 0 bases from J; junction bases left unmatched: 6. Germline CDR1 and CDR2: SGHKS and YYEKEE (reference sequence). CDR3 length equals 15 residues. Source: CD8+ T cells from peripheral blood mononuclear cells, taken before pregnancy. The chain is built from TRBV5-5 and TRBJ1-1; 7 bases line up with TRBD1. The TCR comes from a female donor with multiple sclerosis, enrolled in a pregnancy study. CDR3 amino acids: CASSQVDRMNTEAFF. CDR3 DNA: TGTGCCAGCAGCCAGGTGGACAGGATGAACACTGAAGCTTTCTTT.